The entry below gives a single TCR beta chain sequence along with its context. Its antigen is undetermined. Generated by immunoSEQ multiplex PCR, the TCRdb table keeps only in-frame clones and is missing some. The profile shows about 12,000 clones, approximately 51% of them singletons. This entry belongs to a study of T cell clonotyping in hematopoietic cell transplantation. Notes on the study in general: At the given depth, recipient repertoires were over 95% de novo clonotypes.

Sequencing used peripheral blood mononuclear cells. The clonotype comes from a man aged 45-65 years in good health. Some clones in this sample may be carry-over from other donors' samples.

The CDR3 spells CASSFDRVANEQYF. The CDR3 nucleotides are TGTGCCAGCAGTTTTGACAGGGTGGCCAACGAGCAGTACTTC. J is TRBJ2-7 and V is TRBV27; 7 bases map to TRBD1. CDR3 length equals 14 residues. V was pared by 3 bases and J by 5 bases, with 7 bases of the junction left unmatched. Per the germline V gene, CDR1 is MNHEY and CDR2 is SMNVEV (reference sequence).